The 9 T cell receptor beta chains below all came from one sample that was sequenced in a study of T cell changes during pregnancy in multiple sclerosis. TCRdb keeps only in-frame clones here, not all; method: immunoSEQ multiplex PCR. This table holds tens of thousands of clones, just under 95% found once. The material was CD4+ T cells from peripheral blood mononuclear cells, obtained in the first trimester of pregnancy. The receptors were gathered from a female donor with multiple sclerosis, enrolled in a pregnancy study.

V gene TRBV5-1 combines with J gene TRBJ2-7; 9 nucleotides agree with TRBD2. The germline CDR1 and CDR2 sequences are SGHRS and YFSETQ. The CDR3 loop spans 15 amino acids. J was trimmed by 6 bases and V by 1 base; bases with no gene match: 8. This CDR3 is CASSLLGSGSLEQYF. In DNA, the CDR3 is TGCGCCAGCAGCTTGTTGGGTAGCGGGAGTCTCGAGCAGTACTTC.

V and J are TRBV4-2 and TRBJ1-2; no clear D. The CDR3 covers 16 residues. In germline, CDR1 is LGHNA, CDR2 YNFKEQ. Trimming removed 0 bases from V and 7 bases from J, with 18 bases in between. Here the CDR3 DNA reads TGTGCCAGCAGCCAAGATATTGGTGGTTACTTTGGTGGCTACACCTTC. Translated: CASSQDIGGYFGGYTF.

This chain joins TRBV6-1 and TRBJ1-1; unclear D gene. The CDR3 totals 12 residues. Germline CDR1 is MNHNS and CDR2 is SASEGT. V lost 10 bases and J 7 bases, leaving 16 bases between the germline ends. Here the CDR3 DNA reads TGTGCCACCCGGCCGGGGAGATTTGAAGCTTTCTTT. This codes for CATRPGRFEAFF.

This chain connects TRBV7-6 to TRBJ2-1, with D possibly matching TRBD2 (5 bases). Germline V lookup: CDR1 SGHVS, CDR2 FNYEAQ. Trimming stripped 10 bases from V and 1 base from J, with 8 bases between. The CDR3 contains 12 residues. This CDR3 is CATRRSYNEQFF. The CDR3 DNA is TGTGCCACGAGGAGGTCCTACAATGAGCAGTTCTTC.

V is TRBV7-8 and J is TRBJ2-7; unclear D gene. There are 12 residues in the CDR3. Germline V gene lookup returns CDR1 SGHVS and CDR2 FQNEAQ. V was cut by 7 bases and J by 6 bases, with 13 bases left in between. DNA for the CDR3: TGTGCCAGCACCCCCTTTCCCAGCGAGCAGTACTTC. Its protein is CASTPFPSEQYF.

The CDR3 nucleotides read TGTGCCATCCAAGACAAGAACACTGAAGCTTTCTTT. Amino acid sequence: CAIQDKNTEAFF. The chain has TRBV7-9 and TRBJ1-1, with D uncertain. The CDR3 extends over 12 amino acids. V was pared by 10 bases and J by 1 base, with 10 bases between. The germline CDR1 and CDR2 sequences are SEHNR and FQNEAQ (reference sequence).

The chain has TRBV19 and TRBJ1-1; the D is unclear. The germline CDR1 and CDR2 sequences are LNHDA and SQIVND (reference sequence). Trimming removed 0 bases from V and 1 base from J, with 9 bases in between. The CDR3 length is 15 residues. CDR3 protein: CASSIDLGGNTEAFF. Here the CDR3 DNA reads TGTGCCAGTAGTATAGACCTTGGCGGGAACACTGAAGCTTTCTTT.

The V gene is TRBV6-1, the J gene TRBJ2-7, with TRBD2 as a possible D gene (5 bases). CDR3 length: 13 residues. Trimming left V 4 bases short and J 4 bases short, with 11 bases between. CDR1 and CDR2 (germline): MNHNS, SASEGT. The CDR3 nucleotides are TGTGCCAGCAGTGCGAGGGAGCGGTACGAGCAGTACTTC. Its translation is CASSARERYEQYF.

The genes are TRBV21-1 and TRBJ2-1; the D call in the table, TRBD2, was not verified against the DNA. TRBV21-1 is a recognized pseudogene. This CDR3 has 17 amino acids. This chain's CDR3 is CASSKIGGGTSFDEQFF. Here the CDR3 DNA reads TGTGCCAGCAGCAAAATAGGGGGCGGGACTAGCTTTGATGAGCAGTTCTTC.